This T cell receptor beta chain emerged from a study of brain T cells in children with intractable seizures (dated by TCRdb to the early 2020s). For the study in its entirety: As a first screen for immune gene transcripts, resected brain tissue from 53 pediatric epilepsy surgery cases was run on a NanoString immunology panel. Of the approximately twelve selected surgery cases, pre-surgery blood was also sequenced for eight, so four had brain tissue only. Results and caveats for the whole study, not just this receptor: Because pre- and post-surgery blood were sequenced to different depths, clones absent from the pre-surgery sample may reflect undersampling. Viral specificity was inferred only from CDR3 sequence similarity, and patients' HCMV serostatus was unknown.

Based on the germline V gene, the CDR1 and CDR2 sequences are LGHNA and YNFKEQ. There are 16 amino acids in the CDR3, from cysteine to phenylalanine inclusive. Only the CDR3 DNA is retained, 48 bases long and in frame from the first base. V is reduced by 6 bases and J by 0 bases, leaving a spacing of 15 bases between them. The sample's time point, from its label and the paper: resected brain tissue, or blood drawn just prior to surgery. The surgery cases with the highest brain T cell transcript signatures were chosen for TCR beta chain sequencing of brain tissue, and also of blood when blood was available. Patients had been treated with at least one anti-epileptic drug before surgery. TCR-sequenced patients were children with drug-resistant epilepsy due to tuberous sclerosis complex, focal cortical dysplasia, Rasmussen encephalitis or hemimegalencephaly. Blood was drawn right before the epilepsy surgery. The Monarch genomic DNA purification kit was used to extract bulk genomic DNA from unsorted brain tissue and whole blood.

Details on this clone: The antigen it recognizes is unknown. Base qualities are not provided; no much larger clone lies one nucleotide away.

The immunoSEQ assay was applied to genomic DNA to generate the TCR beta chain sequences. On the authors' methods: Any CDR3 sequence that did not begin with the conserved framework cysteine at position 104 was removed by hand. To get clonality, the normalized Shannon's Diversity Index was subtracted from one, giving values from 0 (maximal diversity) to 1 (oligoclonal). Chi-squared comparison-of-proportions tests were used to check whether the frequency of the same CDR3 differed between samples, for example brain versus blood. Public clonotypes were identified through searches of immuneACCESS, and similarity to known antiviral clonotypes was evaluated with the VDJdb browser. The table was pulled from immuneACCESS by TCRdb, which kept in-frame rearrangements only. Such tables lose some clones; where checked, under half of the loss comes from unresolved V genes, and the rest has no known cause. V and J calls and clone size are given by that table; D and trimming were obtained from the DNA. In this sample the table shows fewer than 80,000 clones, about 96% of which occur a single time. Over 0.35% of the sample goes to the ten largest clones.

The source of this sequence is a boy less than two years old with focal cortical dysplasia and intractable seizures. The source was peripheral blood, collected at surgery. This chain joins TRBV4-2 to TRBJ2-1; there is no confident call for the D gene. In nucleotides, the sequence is TGTGCCAGCAGTTCAAGTGACCCCAGCTCCTACAATGAGCAGTTCTTC. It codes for CASSSSDPSSYNEQFF.